These 9 T cell receptor beta chains came from one sample sequenced in a study of early T cells in non-severe SARS-CoV-2 infection. MiXCR, run by TCRdb on the 5' RACE reads, gives a single entry per CDR3 protein. Found here are more than 35,000 distinct CDR3 sequences, roughly 11% of them singletons; the top ten hold 21%. The sequencing sample was made of whole blood. These receptors originate from an adult who was a healthcare worker with PCR-confirmed SARS-CoV-2 infection or an uninfected control (not recorded which).

A few counts support this clonotype. The chain employs TRBV7-2 and TRBJ2-7; possibly TRBD1 for D (5 bases). CDR3 length: 14 residues. The V and J ends lost 2 bases and 0 bases respectively, with 8 bases between them. Germline loops: CDR1 SGHTA, CDR2 FQGNSA. The CDR3 region has the DNA TGTGCCAGCAGCTTATACAGGAGCTCCTACGAGCAGTACTTC. The encoded protein is CASSLYRSSYEQYF.

This clonotype has ten or more counts. The V and J genes are TRBV7-9 and TRBJ1-1, with D maybe TRBD1 (5 bases). Deletions cut 1 base from V and 2 bases from J, with 8 bases between. CDR3 length: 14 amino acids. Germline values: CDR1 SEHNR, CDR2 FQNEAQ (reference sequence). The CDR3 loop reads CASSLGQINTEAFF. The CDR3 DNA sequence: TGTGCCAGCAGCTTAGGACAGATCAACACTGAAGCTTTCTTT.

This clonotype was found many times. The CDR3 loop reads CASSVDGSGSQHF. For the CDR3, the DNA is TGTGCCAGCAGTGTCGACGGGTCCGGGTCCCAGCATTTT. The rearrangement links TRBV2 to TRBJ1-5; D gene ambiguous. This CDR3 contains 13 residues. Trimming removed 4 bases at V and 11 bases at J, with 15 bases between. Germline V CDR1 and CDR2: SNHLY, FYNNEI.

A remark on this clonotype: One junction end disagrees with the germline gene, perhaps due to a read error. This sequence joins TRBV9 and TRBJ2-1; tentatively, D is TRBD2 (5 bases). The CDR3 has 16 residues. The V gene's germline CDR1 is SGDLS and CDR2 YYNGEE. Here the CDR3 reads CASSPERLSSCNEQFF. In DNA form, the CDR3 reads TGTGCCAGCAGCCCAGAGCGGCTGAGCTCCTGCAATGAGCAGTTCTTC.

The chain has TRBV6-2 or TRBV6-3 and TRBJ1-4; tentatively, D is TRBD1 (5 bases). This CDR3 is built from 12 residues. Germline CDR1 MNHEY, CDR2 SVGEGT. V gave up 6 bases and J gave up 7 bases, with 9 bases separating them. In DNA form, the CDR3 reads TGTGCCAGCAGAACAGGAGTTGAAAAACTGTTTTTT. This codes for CASRTGVEKLFF.

This clonotype was found many times. V gene TRBV6-6 combines with J gene TRBJ2-2; D ambiguous. Germline V gives CDR1 MNHNY, CDR2 SVGAGI (reference sequence). The CDR3 is 12 amino acids. The V gene lost 5 bases and the J gene lost 2 bases, with 3 bases spanning the gap. The CDR3, as DNA: TGTGCCAGCAGTCATAACACCGGGGAGCTGTTTTTT. This codes for CASSHNTGELFF.

The V and J genes are TRBV28 and TRBJ1-5; D is ambiguous. V lost 5 bases and J lost 1, with 6 bases in between. The CDR3 has 13 residues. Germline V CDR1 and CDR2: MDHEN, SYDVKM. For the CDR3, the DNA is TGTGCCAGCAGTCAAGACAGCAATCAGCCCCAGCATTTT. Its translation is CASSQDSNQPQHF. Filled out from reference TRBV28 and TRBJ1-5, the complete variable domain reads DVKVTQSSRYLVKRTGEKVFLECVQDMDHENMFWYRQDPGLGLRLIYFSYDVKMKEKGDIPEGYSVSREKKERFSLILESASTNQTSMYLCASSQDSNQPQHFGDGTRLSIL.

This clonotype was detected only a few times. V gene TRBV20-1 combines with J gene TRBJ2-1, with D possibly being TRBD2 (7 bases). CDR3 length: 14 amino acids. Trimming stripped 1 base from V and 9 bases from J, with 16 bases between. CDR1 is DFQATT and CDR2 is SNEGSKA in the germline V gene (reference sequence). The CDR3 region is CSARGVRGASEQFF. CDR3 bases: TGCAGTGCTAGAGGAGTACGGGGGGCAAGTGAGCAGTTCTTC.

Ten or more counts support this clonotype. The chain has TRBV9 and TRBJ2-7; D is possibly TRBD2 (5 bases). This CDR3 is 15 amino acids long. V shed 4 bases and J shed 4 bases, with 18 bases lying between them. The V gene's germline CDR1 is SGDLS and CDR2 YYNGEE. DNA of the CDR3: TGTGCCAGCAGCCCTAGAGGGCGTGGAGAATACGAGCAGTACTTC. Its translation: CASSPRGRGEYEQYF.